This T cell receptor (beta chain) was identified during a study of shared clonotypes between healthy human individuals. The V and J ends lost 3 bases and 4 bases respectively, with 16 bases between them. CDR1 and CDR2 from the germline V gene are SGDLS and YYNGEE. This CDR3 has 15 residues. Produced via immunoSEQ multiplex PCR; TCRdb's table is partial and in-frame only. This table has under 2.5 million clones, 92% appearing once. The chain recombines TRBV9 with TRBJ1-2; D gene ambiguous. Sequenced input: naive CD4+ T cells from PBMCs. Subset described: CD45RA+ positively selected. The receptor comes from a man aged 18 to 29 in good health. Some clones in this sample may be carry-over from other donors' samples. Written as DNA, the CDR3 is TGTGCCAGCAGCGAGGAAACCTATGGGTCCTATGGCTACACCTTC. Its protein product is CASSEETYGSYGYTF.